This T cell receptor (beta chain) is drawn from a study of blood T cell repertoires in COVID-19. Overall study context: The United States, Italy and Spain provided the acute and convalescent COVID-19 samples. From T cells, B-cell-depleted T cells, or PBMCs came the material, which was cDNA or gDNA.

This clone was detected a few times. In the authors' methods: Estimation of nucleated cell counts relied on the amplification of reference gene primers. The method was immunoSEQ multiplex PCR; TCRdb's version includes in-frame clones alone and lacks a portion of them. That table furnishes V, J and clone size, whereas the DNA furnished D and trimming. This table has around 100,000 clones, just under 90% appearing once. Germline-derived CDR1 and CDR2 are SGDLS and YYNGEE. Between the trimmed V and J ends, which lost 0 bases and 4 bases, there was a span of 16 bases. There are 16 residues in the CDR3. The chain couples TRBV9 to TRBJ1-2, with a tentative D call TRBD1 (6 bases). The origin of this receptor is a human donor in a cohort sampled during active COVID-19. Sequencing was performed on peripheral blood. CDR3 nucleotide sequence: TGTGCCAGCAGCGTAGGGACAGCCCTATACCTCTATGGCTACACCTTC. Translation: CASSVGTALYLYGYTF.